The 15 T cell receptor beta chains presented below share a single source sample, sequenced in a study of blood T cell repertoires in COVID-19. Measured with immunoSEQ multiplex PCR; TCRdb has only the in-frame clones, and not every one. The sample lists approximately 300,000 clones, 75% to 90% occurring once. Sample: PBMCs or T cells enriched from blood (not recorded which). The source is a woman aged 25 to 39 who had recovered from COVID-19.

V usage is TRBV19 and J usage is TRBJ1-2, with TRBD1 matching over 7 bases. Germline V gives CDR1 LNHDA, CDR2 SQIVND (reference sequence). The V gene end was trimmed by 6 bases and the J gene end by 4 bases; junction bases not matched to a gene: 2. This CDR3 spans 12 amino acids. The chain's CDR3 is CASRRQGYGYTF. Written as DNA, the CDR3 is TGTGCCAGTAGGCGACAGGGCTATGGCTACACCTTC.

This clone was seen a few times. V usage is TRBV12-3 or TRBV12-4 and J usage is TRBJ1-5; possibly TRBD1 for D (5 bases). Trimming took 5 bases from V and 6 from J, leaving 11 bases between them. The CDR3 totals 13 residues. The CDR3, as DNA: TGTGCCAGCAGTCCAACAGGTTTTCAGCCCCAGCATTTT. This translates into CASSPTGFQPQHF.

The chain carries TRBV3-1 (or the pseudogene TRBV3-2) and TRBJ1-4, with TRBD1 matching over 11 bases. Germline assignment: CDR1 LGHDT and CDR2 YNNKEL (reference sequence). The CDR3 covers 15 residues. The V gene end was trimmed by 4 bases and the J gene end by 10 bases; junction bases not matched to a gene: 8. DNA for the CDR3: TGTGCCAGCAGCCGTAGCGGACAGGGGGCAGGAAAACTGTTTTTT. Its translation is CASSRSGQGAGKLFF.

The V call is TRBV19, the J call TRBJ2-2; possibly TRBD1 for D (6 bases). This CDR3 is 18 amino acids long. Germline CDR1 and CDR2: LNHDA and SQIVND (reference sequence). V was clipped by 4 bases and J by 0 bases, with 18 bases between them. CDR3 protein: CASSSRIVTGPNTGELFF. In nucleotides, the CDR3 is TGTGCCAGTAGTAGCCGCATAGTCACAGGGCCGAACACCGGGGAGCTGTTTTTT.

Here the CDR3 reads CASSLRGSYEQYF. In DNA, the CDR3 is TGCGCCAGCAGCCTCAGGGGCTCCTACGAGCAGTACTTC. This sequence joins TRBV4-1 and TRBJ2-7, with a tentative D call TRBD1 (6 bases). The CDR3 is made up of 13 amino acids. V was pared by 4 bases and J by 0 bases, with 7 bases between. In germline, CDR1 is MGHRA, CDR2 YSYEKL.

The CDR3 DNA is TGTGCCAGCAGCCGAGTAGGTACTAGCAGAAACACCGGGGAGCTGTTTTTT. Amino acids: CASSRVGTSRNTGELFF. V usage is TRBV3-1 (or the pseudogene TRBV3-2) and J usage is TRBJ2-2; D might be TRBD2 (6 bases). The CDR3 consists of 17 residues. V dropped 4 bases and J dropped 2 bases, with 17 bases sitting between them. Germline CDR1 and CDR2: LGHDT and YNNKEL (reference sequence).

The chain employs TRBV25-1 and TRBJ2-3, with 8 positions matching TRBD2. The CDR3 sequence is 14 residues long. Germline V gives CDR1 MGHDK, CDR2 SYGVNS. Germline trimming cut 5 bases from V and 4 bases from J; bases unmatched to any gene: 5. The CDR3 sequence is CASSRGGRADTQYF. The CDR3 DNA reads as TGTGCCAGCAGTCGGGGGGGCCGCGCAGATACGCAGTATTTT.

This clone was recorded a few times. The chain recombines TRBV25-1 with TRBJ1-2; D is possibly TRBD1 (6 bases). The V gene's germline CDR1 is MGHDK and CDR2 SYGVNS. This CDR3 has 14 amino acids. V lost 6 bases and J lost 2, with 13 bases in between. CDR3 sequence: CASRDSSINYGYTF. CDR3 in DNA: TGTGCCAGCAGGGACAGCAGTATCAACTATGGCTACACCTTC.

The rearrangement links TRBV7-2 to TRBJ1-2; D is possibly TRBD1 (6 bases). The CDR3 is 13 residues long. Germline-derived CDR1 and CDR2 are SGHTA and FQGNSA. V was trimmed by 5 bases and J by 2 bases, leaving 9 bases between them. This CDR3 reads CASSQDRNYGYTF. DNA of the CDR3: TGTGCCAGCAGCCAGGACAGAAACTATGGCTACACCTTC.

The table lists this clone with many counts. The genes are TRBV5-1 and TRBJ2-1, with 9 bases matching TRBD2. The CDR3 extends over 14 amino acids. Trimming at V came to 8 bases and at J to 0 bases, leaving 3 bases not matched to a gene. From germline, CDR1 is SGHRS and CDR2 YFSETQ. In DNA form, the CDR3 reads TGCGCCAGTTATAGCGGGGGCTCCTACAATGAGCAGTTCTTC. Translating it yields CASYSGGSYNEQFF.

V and J are TRBV28 and TRBJ2-3; 9 bases align to TRBD2. CDR3 length: 18 amino acids. Germline-derived CDR1 and CDR2 are MDHEN and SYDVKM. J gave up 0 bases and V 8 bases, and 15 bases lay outside the gene matches. The CDR3 here is CASYSSAGGPVSTDTQYF. The CDR3 DNA sequence: TGTGCCAGCTACTCCTCCGCGGGAGGGCCCGTTAGCACAGATACGCAGTATTTT.

The rearrangement uses TRBV29-1 and TRBJ2-3, with 9 bases matching TRBD2. In germline, CDR1 is SQVTM, CDR2 ANQGSEA. The V segment lost 4 bases and the J segment 6 bases; nucleotides outside the gene matches: 8. The CDR3 loop spans 14 amino acids. The CDR3 loop reads CSVVGTSHRDTQYF. CDR3 coding DNA: TGCAGCGTTGTTGGGACTAGCCATAGGGATACGCAGTATTTT.

The rearrangement links TRBV5-5 to TRBJ1-5; 7 nucleotides match TRBD1. J lost 7 bases, V lost 0 bases, and 7 bases had no gene match. From germline, CDR1 is SGHKS and CDR2 YYEKEE (reference sequence). The CDR3 is 15 amino acids. As DNA, the CDR3 is TGTGCCAGCAGCTTGGGCATAGGGGGCGGGCAGCCCCAGCATTTT. Translation: CASSLGIGGGQPQHF. The variable domain in full, with the rest retrieved from reference TRBV5-5 and TRBJ1-5, is DAGVTQSPTHLIKTRGQQVTLRCSPISGHKSVSWYQQVLGQGPQFIFQYYEKEERGRGNFPDRFSARQFPNYSSELNVNALLLGDSALYLCASSLGIGGGQPQHFGDGTRLSIL.

The rearrangement links TRBV19 to TRBJ1-1; perhaps TRBD1 as D (5 bases). The CDR3 is 15 amino acids. With 4 bases removed from V and 4 bases from J, the gap between germline ends came to 16 bases. Germline assignment: CDR1 LNHDA and CDR2 SQIVND (reference sequence). For the CDR3, the DNA is TGTGCCAGTAGTACCGCCCAATCCAGGGCCACTGAAGCTTTCTTT. Translated: CASSTAQSRATEAFF.

The V call is TRBV27, the J call TRBJ2-7; 10 bases agree with TRBD2. The V gene's germline CDR1 is MNHEY and CDR2 SMNVEV (reference sequence). This CDR3 contains 13 residues. V shed 4 bases and J 4 bases; nucleotides not matched to a gene: 1. CDR3 bases: TGTGCCAGCAGTTCTAGCGGGAGATACGAGCAGTACTTC. Amino acids: CASSSSGRYEQYF.